This is a list of T cell receptor beta chains from one sample in a study of cytomegalovirus exposure and HLA in healthy donors. Profiling relied on immunoSEQ multiplex PCR, and the TCRdb table lists in-frame clones only, not all of them. The sample includes about 200,000 clones, roughly four fifths seen only once; the top ten take about 1.8%. Material for sequencing was PBMCs. The receptors stem from a man aged 18 to 30 in good health and CMV-seronegative. Both conserved end residues are part of each CDR3.

V gene,CDR3 protein
TRBV5-8,CASSLSSEQYF
TRBV20-1,CSATGGETQYF
TRBV7-3,CASSLNRGPTYEQYF
TRBV19,CASSPLNTGELFF
TRBV9,CASQRGGTGELFF
TRBV6-5,CASSPYSGQAYEQYF
TRBV30,CAWGQGVPNEKLFF
TRBV15,CATSPRTGGNTIYF
TRBV2,CAGLGGSYNSPLHF
TRBV4-3,CASSRTRSTDTQYF
TRBV6-5,CASSPQGAGIYEQYF
TRBV10-2,CASSEPGQAYEQYF
TRBV6-1,CASSEKGSGTSEYNEQFF
TRBV7-9,CASSANGGQAQIF
TRBV28,CASRQTGYEQYF
TRBV6-1,CASSGRTGRYEQYF
TRBV28,CASSGSSVRRDRVQETQYF
TRBV2,CASSEDFSDTQYF
TRBV7-9,CATEGGIHFGYTF
TRBV30,CAWSITSNEKLFF
TRBV21-1,CASNLRRGGGTEAFF
TRBV7-6,CASSLAPKLTLQETQYF
TRBV2,CASSEPGQAPLAKNIQYF
TRBV5-4,CAGSLDRNYGYTF
TRBV5-1,CASTSGLWGTDTQYF
TRBV28,CASSQNHDRVFNYGYTF
TRBV27,CASSWGLAGSYEQYF
TRBV4-1,CASSQIQGNTEAFF
TRBV6-5,CASSSERSSYNEQFF
TRBV7-8,CASNPSDRYTEAFF
TRBV30,CAYTGTGYEKLFF
TRBV5-4,CASSNRDGYTF
TRBV28,CASSPTGAVGNSPLHF
TRBV19,CANRRGSPSTDTQYF
TRBV28,CASSLSGTSGRTGETQYF
TRBV7-2,CASSLGTGVHYGYTF
TRBV7-9,CASLGGAGGRTDTQYF
TRBV4-3,CASSQDLSVNYGYTF
TRBV30,CAWTETRGYGEKLFF
TRBV11-3,CASSLERGHKDSGNTIYF
TRBV5-6,CASSLPGDNTEAFF
TRBV9,CASSVGQGMNTEAFF
TRBV19,CASLQTRSGNTIYF
TRBV4-3,CASSQDRDRVYGYTF
TRBV11-2,CASSLRLQGMNTEAFF
TRBV6-1,CASSEGDIYQPQHF
TRBV18,CASSPIAGGHTEAFF
TRBV6-5,CASTRGPAYEQYF